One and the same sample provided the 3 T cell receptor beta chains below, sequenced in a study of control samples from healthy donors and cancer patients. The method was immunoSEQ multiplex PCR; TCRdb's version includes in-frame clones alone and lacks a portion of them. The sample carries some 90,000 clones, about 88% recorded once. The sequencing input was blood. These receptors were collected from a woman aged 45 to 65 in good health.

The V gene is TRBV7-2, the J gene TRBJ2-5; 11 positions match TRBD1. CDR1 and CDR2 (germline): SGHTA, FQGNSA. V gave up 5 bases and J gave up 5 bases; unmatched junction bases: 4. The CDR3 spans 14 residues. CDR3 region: CASSRTGGIETQYF. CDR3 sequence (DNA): TGTGCCAGCAGCAGGACAGGGGGCATCGAGACCCAGTACTTC.

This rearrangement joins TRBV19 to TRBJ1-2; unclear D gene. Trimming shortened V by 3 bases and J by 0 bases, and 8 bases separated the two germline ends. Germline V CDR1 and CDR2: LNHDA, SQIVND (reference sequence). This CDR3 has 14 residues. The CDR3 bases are TGTGCCAGTAGTATGCCCCTAACTAACTATGGCTACACCTTC. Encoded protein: CASSMPLTNYGYTF. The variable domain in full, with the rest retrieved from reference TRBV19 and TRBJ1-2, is DGGITQSPKYLFRKEGQNVTLSCEQNLNHDAMYWYRQDPGQGLRLIYYSQIVNDFQKGDIAEGYSVSREKKESFPLTVTSAQKNPTAFYLCASSMPLTNYGYTFGSGTRLTVV.

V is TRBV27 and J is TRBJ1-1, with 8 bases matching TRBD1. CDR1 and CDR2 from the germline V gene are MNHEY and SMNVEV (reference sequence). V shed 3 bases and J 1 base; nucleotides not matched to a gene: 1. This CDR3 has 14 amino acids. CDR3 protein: CASSFGTGNTEAFF. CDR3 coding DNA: TGTGCCAGCAGTTTCGGGACAGGGAACACTGAAGCTTTCTTT.